The rows below give T cell receptor beta chains drawn from one sample of a study of OX40 agonist ivuxolimab in advanced cancers. Only in-frame clones appear in the TCRdb table, and some are missing; sequencing was by immunoSEQ multiplex PCR. This sample has some 40,000 clones; about 89% occur once, and the top ten carry over 0.55%. The sample consisted of CD4+ or CD8+ T cells sorted from blood, taken in a trial of the OX40 agonist ivuxolimab. The source is an adult with an advanced solid tumor such as melanoma, head and neck, liver or kidney cancer. The CDR3 runs from the conserved cysteine through the conserved F or W. Fields, in order: J gene, V gene, D gene, clone size, CDR3 protein, CDR3 DNA. A D gene is named only where the DNA matches it firmly. A clone size is listed for some rows: how often the clone was seen (once, few, many), or a class if it is expanded.

j_call: TRBJ2-5
v_call: TRBV4-1
d_call: TRBD2
clone_size: .
cdr3_aa: CASSPPGGGPTRETQYF
cdr3_nt: TGCGCCAGCAGCCCACCGGGAGGGGGACCTACCAGGGAGACCCAGTACTTC

j_call: TRBJ2-3
v_call: TRBV29-1
d_call: TRBD1
clone_size: .
cdr3_aa: CSIGTGEDTQYF
cdr3_nt: TGCAGCATCGGGACAGGAGAAGATACGCAGTATTTT

j_call: TRBJ1-2
v_call: TRBV5-1
d_call: .
clone_size: .
cdr3_aa: CASSLFGVGYGYTF
cdr3_nt: TGCGCCAGCAGCTTATTTGGGGTTGGGTATGGCTACACCTTC

j_call: TRBJ2-2
v_call: TRBV5-4
d_call: .
clone_size: .
cdr3_aa: CASSLGWAGGELFF
cdr3_nt: TGTGCCAGCAGCTTGGGATGGGCTGGCGGGGAGCTGTTTTTT

j_call: TRBJ1-2
v_call: TRBV29-1
d_call: .
clone_size: few
cdr3_aa: CSASDRPEGYTF
cdr3_nt: TGCAGTGCTTCGGACAGACCGGAAGGCTACACCTTC

j_call: TRBJ1-2
v_call: TRBV27
d_call: .
clone_size: .
cdr3_aa: CASSLQGSGYTF
cdr3_nt: TGTGCCAGCAGCCTACAGGGTTCTGGCTACACCTTC

j_call: TRBJ2-3
v_call: TRBV7-7
d_call: .
clone_size: .
cdr3_aa: CASSYTDTQYF
cdr3_nt: TGTGCCAGCAGCTATACAGATACGCAGTATTTT

j_call: TRBJ2-1
v_call: TRBV27
d_call: TRBD2
clone_size: .
cdr3_aa: CASSLLWGGIQYEQFF
cdr3_nt: TGTGCCAGCAGTTTATTGTGGGGGGGTATCCAGTATGAGCAGTTCTTC

j_call: TRBJ1-5
v_call: TRBV7-9
d_call: .
clone_size: .
cdr3_aa: CASSLGRDSNQPQHF
cdr3_nt: TGTGCCAGCAGCTTAGGCAGGGATAGCAATCAGCCCCAGCATTTT

j_call: TRBJ1-1
v_call: TRBV5-1
d_call: .
clone_size: .
cdr3_aa: CASRGRGENTEAFF
cdr3_nt: TGCGCCAGCAGGGGACGGGGGGAAAACACTGAAGCTTTCTTT

j_call: TRBJ1-5
v_call: TRBV6-1
d_call: TRBD1
clone_size: .
cdr3_aa: CASLQQGASDQPQHF
cdr3_nt: TGTGCCAGCCTCCAACAGGGGGCATCGGATCAGCCCCAGCATTTT

j_call: TRBJ1-2
v_call: TRBV5-1
d_call: TRBD1
clone_size: .
cdr3_aa: CASSGRQGNNYGYTF
cdr3_nt: TGCGCCAGCAGCGGCCGACAGGGGAATAACTATGGCTACACCTTC

j_call: TRBJ1-2
v_call: TRBV28
d_call: TRBD1
clone_size: .
cdr3_aa: CASSLRQGGGYTF
cdr3_nt: TGTGCCAGCAGTTTACGACAGGGTGGTGGCTACACCTTC

j_call: TRBJ1-3
v_call: TRBV4-1
d_call: TRBD1
clone_size: .
cdr3_aa: CASSEGQALGNTIYF
cdr3_nt: TGCGCCAGCAGCGAGGGACAGGCTCTTGGAAACACCATATATTTT

j_call: TRBJ1-2
v_call: TRBV18
d_call: .
clone_size: few
cdr3_aa: CASSPDGSIYGYTF
cdr3_nt: TGTGCCAGCTCACCGGACGGATCTATCTATGGCTACACCTTC

j_call: TRBJ2-7
v_call: TRBV9
d_call: TRBD1
clone_size: .
cdr3_aa: CASSAGYRGLYEQYF
cdr3_nt: TGTGCCAGCAGCGCGGGGTACAGGGGTCTCTACGAGCAGTACTTC

j_call: TRBJ1-3
v_call: TRBV28
d_call: .
clone_size: .
cdr3_aa: CASSFTRAGNTIYF
cdr3_nt: TGTGCCAGCAGTTTTACGAGGGCTGGTAACACCATATATTTT

j_call: TRBJ2-4
v_call: TRBV18
d_call: .
clone_size: .
cdr3_aa: CASSPRDINIQYF
cdr3_nt: TGTGCCAGCTCACCCCGGGACATAAACATTCAGTACTTC

j_call: TRBJ2-2
v_call: TRBV7-9
d_call: TRBD2
clone_size: .
cdr3_aa: CASSPRSSGTGELFF
cdr3_nt: TGTGCCAGCAGCCCGCGATCTAGCGGCACCGGGGAGCTGTTTTTT

j_call: TRBJ2-1
v_call: TRBV2
d_call: TRBD2
clone_size: .
cdr3_aa: CASSIERGGEGEQFF
cdr3_nt: TGTGCCAGCAGTATAGAGCGGGGGGGCGAGGGCGAGCAGTTCTTC

j_call: TRBJ2-7
v_call: TRBV6-1
d_call: .
clone_size: .
cdr3_aa: CASSSREPLEQYF
cdr3_nt: TGTGCCAGCAGTTCCCGGGAACCTTTGGAGCAGTACTTC

j_call: TRBJ2-7
v_call: TRBV23-1
d_call: .
clone_size: once
cdr3_aa: CASSRLPGTNYEQYF
cdr3_nt: TGCGCCAGCAGTCGGCTCCCAGGGACAAACTACGAGCAGTACTTC

j_call: TRBJ1-4
v_call: TRBV6-5
d_call: .
clone_size: .
cdr3_aa: CASSYFREEKLFF
cdr3_nt: TGTGCCAGCAGTTACTTCAGAGAAGAAAAACTGTTTTTT

j_call: TRBJ2-1
v_call: TRBV4-2
d_call: TRBD2
clone_size: .
cdr3_aa: CASSQEGRGGYNEQFF
cdr3_nt: TGTGCCAGCAGCCAAGAGGGGCGGGGGGGCTACAATGAGCAGTTCTTC

j_call: TRBJ2-2
v_call: TRBV18
d_call: .
clone_size: .
cdr3_aa: CASAEVNGELFF
cdr3_nt: TGTGCCAGCGCGGAAGTTAACGGGGAGCTGTTTTTT

j_call: TRBJ2-5
v_call: TRBV18
d_call: .
clone_size: .
cdr3_aa: CASSLKGGDQETQYF
cdr3_nt: TGTGCCAGCTCACTGAAGGGGGGGGACCAAGAGACCCAGTACTTC

j_call: TRBJ1-2
v_call: TRBV6-1
d_call: .
clone_size: .
cdr3_aa: CASSEWRSYGYTF
cdr3_nt: TGTGCCAGCAGTGAATGGAGGAGCTATGGCTACACCTTC

j_call: TRBJ2-4
v_call: TRBV9
d_call: TRBD1
clone_size: .
cdr3_aa: CASSPCPGTGFGLTLAKNIQYF
cdr3_nt: TGTGCCAGCAGCCCCTGTCCCGGGACAGGGTTTGGTTTGACCCTAGCCAAAAACATTCAGTACTTC